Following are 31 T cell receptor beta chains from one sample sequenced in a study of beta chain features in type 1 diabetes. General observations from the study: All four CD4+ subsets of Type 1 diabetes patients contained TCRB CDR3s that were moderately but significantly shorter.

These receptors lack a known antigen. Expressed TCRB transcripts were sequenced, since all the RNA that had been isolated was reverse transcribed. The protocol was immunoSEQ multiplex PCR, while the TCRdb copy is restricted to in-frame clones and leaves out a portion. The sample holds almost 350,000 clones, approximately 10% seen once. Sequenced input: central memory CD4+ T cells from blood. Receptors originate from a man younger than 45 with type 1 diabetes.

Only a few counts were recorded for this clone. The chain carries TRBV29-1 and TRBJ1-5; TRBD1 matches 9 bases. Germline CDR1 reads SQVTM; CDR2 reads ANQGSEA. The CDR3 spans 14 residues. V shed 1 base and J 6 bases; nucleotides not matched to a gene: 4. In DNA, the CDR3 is TGCAGCGTTGAAGTTACAGGGGGCAGTCAGCCCCAGCATTTT. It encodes CSVEVTGGSQPQHF. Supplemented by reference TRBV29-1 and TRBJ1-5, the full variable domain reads SAVISQKPSRDICQRGTSLTIQCQVDSQVTMMFWYRQQPGQSLTLIATANQGSEATYESGFVIDKFPISRPNLTFSTLTVSNMSPEDSSIYLCSVEVTGGSQPQHFGDGTRLSIL.

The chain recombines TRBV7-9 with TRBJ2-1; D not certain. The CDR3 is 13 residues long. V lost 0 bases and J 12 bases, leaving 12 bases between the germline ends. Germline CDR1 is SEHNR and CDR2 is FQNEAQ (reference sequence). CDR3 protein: CASSLAEAPRQFF. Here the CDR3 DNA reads TGTGCCAGCAGCTTAGCAGAGGCCCCGAGGCAGTTCTTC.

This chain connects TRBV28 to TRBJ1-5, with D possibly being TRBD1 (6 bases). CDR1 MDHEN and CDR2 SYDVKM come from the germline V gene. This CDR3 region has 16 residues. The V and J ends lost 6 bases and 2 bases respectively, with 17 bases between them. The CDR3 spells CASRPLQGIGNQPQHF. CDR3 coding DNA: TGTGCCAGCAGACCGTTACAGGGAATCGGCAATCAGCCCCAGCATTTT.

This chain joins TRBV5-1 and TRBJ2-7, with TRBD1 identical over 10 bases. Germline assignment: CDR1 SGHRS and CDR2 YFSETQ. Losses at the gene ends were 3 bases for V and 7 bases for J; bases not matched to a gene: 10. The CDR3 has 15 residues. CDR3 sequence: CASSSMGQGNGEQYF. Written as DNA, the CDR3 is TGCGCCAGCAGCTCCATGGGACAGGGGAACGGAGAGCAGTACTTC.

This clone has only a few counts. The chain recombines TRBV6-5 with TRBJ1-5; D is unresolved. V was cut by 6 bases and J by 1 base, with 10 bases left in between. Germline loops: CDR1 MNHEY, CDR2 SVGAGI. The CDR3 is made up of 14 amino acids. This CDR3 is CASSPGSSNQPQHF. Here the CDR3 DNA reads TGTGCCAGCAGCCCGGGCAGCAGCAATCAGCCCCAGCATTTT.

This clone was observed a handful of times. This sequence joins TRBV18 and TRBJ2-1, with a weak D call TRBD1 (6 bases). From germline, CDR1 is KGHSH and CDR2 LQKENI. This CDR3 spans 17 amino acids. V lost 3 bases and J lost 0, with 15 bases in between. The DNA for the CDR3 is TGTGCCAGCTCACCGACCGACGGACAGAGCTCCTACAATGAGCAGTTCTTC. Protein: CASSPTDGQSSYNEQFF.

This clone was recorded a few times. The CDR3 region is CASTVPEGFNYGYTF. The CDR3 DNA follows: TGTGCCTCCACGGTCCCGGAGGGCTTTAACTATGGCTACACCTTC. The chain is built from TRBV28 and TRBJ1-2; no clear D. The CDR3 has 15 amino acids. V lost 11 bases and J 1 base, leaving 20 bases between the germline ends. Per germline, CDR1 MDHEN and CDR2 SYDVKM.

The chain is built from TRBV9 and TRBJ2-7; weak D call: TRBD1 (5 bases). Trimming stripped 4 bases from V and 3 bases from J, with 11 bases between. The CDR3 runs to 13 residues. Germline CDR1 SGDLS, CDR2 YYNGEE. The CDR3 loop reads CASSTGQGYEQYF. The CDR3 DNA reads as TGTGCCAGCAGCACAGGTCAAGGCTACGAGCAGTACTTC.

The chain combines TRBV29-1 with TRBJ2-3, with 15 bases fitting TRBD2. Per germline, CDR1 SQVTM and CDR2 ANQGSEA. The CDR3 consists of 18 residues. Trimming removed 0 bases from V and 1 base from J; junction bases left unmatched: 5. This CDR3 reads CSVEDVGLAGGRTDTQYF. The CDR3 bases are TGCAGCGTTGAAGATGTCGGACTAGCGGGGGGGCGCACAGATACGCAGTATTTT.

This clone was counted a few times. CDR3 nucleotides: TGTGCCAGTACCACCGCAAGGGCTAGTGGCTACACCTTC. This encodes CASTTARASGYTF. The chain is built from TRBV19 and TRBJ1-2; D gene unclear. Germline values: CDR1 LNHDA, CDR2 SQIVND (reference sequence). Deletions cut 7 bases from V and 7 bases from J, with 16 bases between. CDR3 size: 13 residues.

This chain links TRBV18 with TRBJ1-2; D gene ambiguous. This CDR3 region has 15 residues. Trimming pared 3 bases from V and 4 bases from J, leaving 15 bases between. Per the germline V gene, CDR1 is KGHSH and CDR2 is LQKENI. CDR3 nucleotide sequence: TGTGCCAGCTCACCGAACTCAGACCAATTCTATGGCTACACCTTC. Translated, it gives CASSPNSDQFYGYTF.

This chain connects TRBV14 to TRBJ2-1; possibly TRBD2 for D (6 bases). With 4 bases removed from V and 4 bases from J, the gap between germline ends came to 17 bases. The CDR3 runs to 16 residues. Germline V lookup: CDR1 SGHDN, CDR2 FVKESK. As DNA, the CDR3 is TGTGCCAGCAGCCCTCTATTCCAGCGGGTATACAATGAGCAGTTCTTC. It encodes CASSPLFQRVYNEQFF.

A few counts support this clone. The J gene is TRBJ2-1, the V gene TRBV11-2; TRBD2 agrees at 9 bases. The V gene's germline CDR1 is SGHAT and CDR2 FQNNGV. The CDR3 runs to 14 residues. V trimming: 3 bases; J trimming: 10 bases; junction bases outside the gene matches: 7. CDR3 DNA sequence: TGTGCCAGCAGCTTCCAGGGACTAGCTTTCGAGCAGTTCTTC. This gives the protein CASSFQGLAFEQFF.

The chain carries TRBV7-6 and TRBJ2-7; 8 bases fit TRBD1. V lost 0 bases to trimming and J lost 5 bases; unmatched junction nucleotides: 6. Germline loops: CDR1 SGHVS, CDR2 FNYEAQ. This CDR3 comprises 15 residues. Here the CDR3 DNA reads TGTGCCAGCAGCTTAGCGACCGGACAGGGTAACGAGCAGTACTTC. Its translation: CASSLATGQGNEQYF.

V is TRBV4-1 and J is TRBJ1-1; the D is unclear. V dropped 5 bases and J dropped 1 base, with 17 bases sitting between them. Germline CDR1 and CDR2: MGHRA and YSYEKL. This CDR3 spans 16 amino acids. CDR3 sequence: CASSSSADRRNTEAFF. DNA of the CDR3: TGCGCCAGCAGCTCAAGCGCCGACCGGAGGAACACTGAAGCTTTCTTT.

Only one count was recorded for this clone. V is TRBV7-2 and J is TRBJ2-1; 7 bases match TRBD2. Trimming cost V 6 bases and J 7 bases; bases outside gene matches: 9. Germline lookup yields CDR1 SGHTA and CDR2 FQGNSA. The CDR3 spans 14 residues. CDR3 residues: CASRWAAGENEQFF. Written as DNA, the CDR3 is TGTGCCAGCAGGTGGGCGGCGGGGGAGAATGAGCAGTTCTTC.

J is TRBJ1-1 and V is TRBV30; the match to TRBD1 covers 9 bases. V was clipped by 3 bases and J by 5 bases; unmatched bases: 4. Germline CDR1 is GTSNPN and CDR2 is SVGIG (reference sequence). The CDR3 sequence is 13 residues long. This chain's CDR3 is CAWSRQGGTEAFF. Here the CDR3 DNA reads TGTGCCTGGAGCCGACAGGGGGGGACTGAAGCTTTCTTT.

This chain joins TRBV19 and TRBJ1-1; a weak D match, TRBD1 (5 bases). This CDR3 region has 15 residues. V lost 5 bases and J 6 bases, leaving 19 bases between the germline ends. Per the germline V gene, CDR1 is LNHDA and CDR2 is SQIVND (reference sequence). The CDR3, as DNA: TGTGCCAGTAGTCTAGGGACCTTCATCCAACCTGAAGCTTTCTTT. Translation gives CASSLGTFIQPEAFF. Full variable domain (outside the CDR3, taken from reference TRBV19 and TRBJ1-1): DGGITQSPKYLFRKEGQNVTLSCEQNLNHDAMYWYRQDPGQGLRLIYYSQIVNDFQKGDIAEGYSVSREKKESFPLTVTSAQKNPTAFYLCASSLGTFIQPEAFFGQGTRLTVV.

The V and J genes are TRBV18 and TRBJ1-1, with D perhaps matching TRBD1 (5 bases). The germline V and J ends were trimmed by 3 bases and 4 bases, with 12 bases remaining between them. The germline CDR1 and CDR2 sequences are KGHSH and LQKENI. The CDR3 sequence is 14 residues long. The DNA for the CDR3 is TGTGCCAGCTCACCCGAACAGGAATCCACTGAAGCTTTCTTT. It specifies CASSPEQESTEAFF.

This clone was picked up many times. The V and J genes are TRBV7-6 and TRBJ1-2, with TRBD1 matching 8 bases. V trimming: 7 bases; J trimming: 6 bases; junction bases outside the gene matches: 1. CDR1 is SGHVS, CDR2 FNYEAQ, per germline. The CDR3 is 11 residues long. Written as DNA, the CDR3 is TGTGCCAGCACACAGGGGGATGGCTACACCTTC. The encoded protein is CASTQGDGYTF.

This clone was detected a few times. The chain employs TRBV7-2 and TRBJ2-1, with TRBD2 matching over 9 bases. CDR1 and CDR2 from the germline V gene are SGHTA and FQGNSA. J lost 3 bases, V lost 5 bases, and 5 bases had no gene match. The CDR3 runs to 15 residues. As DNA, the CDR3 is TGTGCCAGCAGCCGCTTGCGGGGGGGCTACAATGAGCAGTTCTTC. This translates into CASSRLRGGYNEQFF.

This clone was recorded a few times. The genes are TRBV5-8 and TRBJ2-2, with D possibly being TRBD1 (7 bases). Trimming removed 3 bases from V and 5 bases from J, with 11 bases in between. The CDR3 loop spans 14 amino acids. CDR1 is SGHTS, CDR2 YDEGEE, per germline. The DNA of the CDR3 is TGTGCCAGCAGCTCCAGGGGGGAAACCGGGGAGCTGTTTTTT. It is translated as CASSSRGETGELFF.

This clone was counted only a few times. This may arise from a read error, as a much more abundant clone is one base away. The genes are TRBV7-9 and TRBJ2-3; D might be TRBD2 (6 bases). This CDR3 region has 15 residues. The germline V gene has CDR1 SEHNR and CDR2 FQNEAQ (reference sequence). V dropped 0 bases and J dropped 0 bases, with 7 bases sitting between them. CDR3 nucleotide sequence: TGTGCCAGCAGCTTAGCGGGGGGAAGCACAGATACGCAGTATTTT. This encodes CASSLAGGSTDTQYF.

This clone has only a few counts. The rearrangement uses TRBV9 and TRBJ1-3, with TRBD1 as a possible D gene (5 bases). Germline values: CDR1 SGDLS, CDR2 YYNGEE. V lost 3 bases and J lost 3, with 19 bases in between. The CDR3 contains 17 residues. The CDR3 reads CASSASRPGSVGNTIYF. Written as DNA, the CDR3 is TGTGCCAGCAGCGCCTCCCGACCAGGGTCGGTTGGAAACACCATATATTTT.

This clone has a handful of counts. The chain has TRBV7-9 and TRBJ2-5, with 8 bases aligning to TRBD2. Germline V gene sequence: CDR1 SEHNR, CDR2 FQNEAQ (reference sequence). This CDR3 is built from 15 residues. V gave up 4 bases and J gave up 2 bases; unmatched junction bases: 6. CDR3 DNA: TGTGCCAGCAGCTACCCCACTAGCGGACAAGAGACCCAGTACTTC. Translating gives CASSYPTSGQETQYF. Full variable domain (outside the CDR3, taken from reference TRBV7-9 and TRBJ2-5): DTGVSQNPRHKITKRGQNVTFRCDPISEHNRLYWYRQTLGQGPEFLTYFQNEAQLEKSRLLSDRFSAERPKGSFSTLEIQRTEQGDSAMYLCASSYPTSGQETQYFGPGTRLLVL.

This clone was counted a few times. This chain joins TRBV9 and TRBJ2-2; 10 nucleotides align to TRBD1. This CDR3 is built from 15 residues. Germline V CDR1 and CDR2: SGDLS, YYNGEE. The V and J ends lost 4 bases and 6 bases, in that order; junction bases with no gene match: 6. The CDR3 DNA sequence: TGTGCCAGCAGCATCCGGGACAGGGGAGCCGGGGAGCTGTTTTTT. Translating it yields CASSIRDRGAGELFF.

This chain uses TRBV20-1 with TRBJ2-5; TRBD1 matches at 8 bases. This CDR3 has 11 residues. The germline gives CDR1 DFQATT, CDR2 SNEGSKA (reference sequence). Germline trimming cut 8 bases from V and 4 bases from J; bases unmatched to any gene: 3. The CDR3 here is CSKDRAETQYF. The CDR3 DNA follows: TGCAGTAAGGACAGGGCAGAGACCCAGTACTTC.

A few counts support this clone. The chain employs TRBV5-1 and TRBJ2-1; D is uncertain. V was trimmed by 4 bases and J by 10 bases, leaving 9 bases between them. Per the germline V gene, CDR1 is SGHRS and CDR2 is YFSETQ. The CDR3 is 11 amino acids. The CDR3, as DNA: TGCGCCAGCAGCATTGACTCCGAGCAGTTCTTC. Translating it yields CASSIDSEQFF. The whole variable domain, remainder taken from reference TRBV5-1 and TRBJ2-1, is KAGVTQTPRYLIKTRGQQVTLSCSPISGHRSVSWYQQTPGQGLQFLFEYFSETQRNKGNFPGRFSGRQFSNSRSEMNVSTLELGDSALYLCASSIDSEQFFGPGTRLTVL.

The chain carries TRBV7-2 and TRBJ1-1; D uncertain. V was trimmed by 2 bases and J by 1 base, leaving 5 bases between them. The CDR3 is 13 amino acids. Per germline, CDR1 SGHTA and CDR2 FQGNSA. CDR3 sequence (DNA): TGTGCCAGCAGCTTATTATGGAACACTGAAGCTTTCTTT. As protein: CASSLLWNTEAFF.

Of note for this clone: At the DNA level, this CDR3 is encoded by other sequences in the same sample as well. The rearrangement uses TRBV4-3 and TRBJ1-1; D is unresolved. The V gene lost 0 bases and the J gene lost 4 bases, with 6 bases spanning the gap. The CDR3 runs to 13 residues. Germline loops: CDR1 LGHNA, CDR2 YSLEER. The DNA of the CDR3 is TGCGCCAGCAGCCAAGATCTGGGCACTGAAGCTTTCTTT. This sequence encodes CASSQDLGTEAFF.

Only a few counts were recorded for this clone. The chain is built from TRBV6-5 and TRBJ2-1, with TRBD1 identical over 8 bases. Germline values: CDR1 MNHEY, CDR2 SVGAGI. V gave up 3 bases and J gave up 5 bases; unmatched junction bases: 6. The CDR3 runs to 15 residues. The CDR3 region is CASSYHDRGNNEQFF. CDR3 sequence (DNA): TGTGCCAGCAGTTATCACGACAGGGGAAACAATGAGCAGTTCTTC.